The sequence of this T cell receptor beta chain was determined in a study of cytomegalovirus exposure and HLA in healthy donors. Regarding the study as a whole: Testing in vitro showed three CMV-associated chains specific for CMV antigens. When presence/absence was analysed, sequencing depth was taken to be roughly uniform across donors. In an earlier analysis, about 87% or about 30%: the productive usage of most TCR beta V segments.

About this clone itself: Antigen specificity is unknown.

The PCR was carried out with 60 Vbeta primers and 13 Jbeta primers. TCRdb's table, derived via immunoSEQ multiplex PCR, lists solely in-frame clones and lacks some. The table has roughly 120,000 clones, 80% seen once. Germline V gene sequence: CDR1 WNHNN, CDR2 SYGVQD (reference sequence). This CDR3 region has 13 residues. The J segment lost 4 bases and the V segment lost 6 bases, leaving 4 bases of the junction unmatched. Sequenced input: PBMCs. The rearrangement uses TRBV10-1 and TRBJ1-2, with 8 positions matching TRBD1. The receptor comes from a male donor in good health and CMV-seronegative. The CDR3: CASSGGTGYGYTF. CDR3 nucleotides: TGCGCCAGCAGCGGCGGGACAGGCTATGGCTACACCTTC.